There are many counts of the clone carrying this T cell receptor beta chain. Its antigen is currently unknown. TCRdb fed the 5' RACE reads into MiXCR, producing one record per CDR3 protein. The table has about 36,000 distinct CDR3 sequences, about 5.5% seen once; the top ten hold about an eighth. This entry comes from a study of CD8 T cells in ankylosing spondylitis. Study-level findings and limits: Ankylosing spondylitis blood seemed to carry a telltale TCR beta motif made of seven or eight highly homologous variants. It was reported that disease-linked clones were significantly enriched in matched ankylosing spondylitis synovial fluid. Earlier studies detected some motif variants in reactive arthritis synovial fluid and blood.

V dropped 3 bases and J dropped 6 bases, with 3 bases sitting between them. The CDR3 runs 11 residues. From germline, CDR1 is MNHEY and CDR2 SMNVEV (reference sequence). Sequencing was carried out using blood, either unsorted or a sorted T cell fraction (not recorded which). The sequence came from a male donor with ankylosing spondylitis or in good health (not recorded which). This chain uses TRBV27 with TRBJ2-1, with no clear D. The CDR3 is CASSLSNEQFF. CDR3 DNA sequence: TGTGCCAGCAGTTTGTCCAATGAGCAGTTCTTC.